This T cell receptor beta chain originates from a study of blood T cells in healthy people across ages. Germline lookup yields CDR1 DFQATT and CDR2 SNEGSKA (reference sequence). With V trimmed by 5 bases and J by 6 bases, 3 bases remained unmatched. The CDR3 length is 13 residues. Healthy Caucasian individuals from Russia aged roughly 6 to 90 served as donors. Each donor's blood draw was 8.5 to 10 milliliters of peripheral blood. Alongside a J-beta primer mix, a sample-barcoded 5' primer served in a second PCR lasting about 7 to 11 cycles. A 12-random-nucleotide template-switch adaptor tagged each cDNA molecule. Per-sample output comprised a minimum of 2.5 million paired-end reads containing CDR3. Each CDR3 protein gets one entry after TCRdb re-called the 5' RACE reads with MiXCR. The sample has approximately 800,000 distinct CDR3 sequences, about 48% seen once.

The V and J genes are TRBV20-1 and TRBJ1-4; 10 nucleotides match TRBD1. This TCR came from an elderly man in good health. The sample consisted of blood. CDR3 region: CSAGQGVDEKLFF. The CDR3, as DNA: TGCAGTGCTGGACAGGGGGTCGATGAAAAACTGTTTTTT.